Following are 27 T cell receptor beta chains from one sample sequenced in a study of blood T cell repertoires in COVID-19. Sequencing was performed with immunoSEQ multiplex PCR; in TCRdb, only in-frame clones are kept and a portion is missing. Among under 200,000 clones listed, 80% to 85% were seen once. Sequenced material: peripheral blood. These receptors were collected from a woman in her fifties or sixties with acute or convalescent COVID-19.

The rearrangement links TRBV19 to TRBJ2-7; no clear D gene. This CDR3 has 15 residues. V was clipped by 0 bases and J by 0 bases, with 9 bases between them. Germline loops: CDR1 LNHDA, CDR2 SQIVND (reference sequence). CDR3 sequence: CASSIDVRFSYEQYF. CDR3 nucleotide sequence: TGTGCCAGTAGTATAGATGTCAGGTTCTCCTACGAGCAGTACTTC.

The V and J genes are TRBV19 and TRBJ2-1, with TRBD2 identical over 10 bases. The germline CDR1 and CDR2 sequences are LNHDA and SQIVND (reference sequence). This CDR3 region has 18 residues. The J segment lost 0 bases and the V segment lost 3 bases, leaving 8 bases of the junction unmatched. This CDR3 reads CASSIRLAGASSYNEQFF. The CDR3, as DNA: TGTGCCAGTAGTATCAGGCTAGCGGGGGCAAGCTCCTACAATGAGCAGTTCTTC.

The chain joins TRBV28 to TRBJ2-5; TRBD1 might be the D (6 bases). V was pared by 5 bases and J by 7 bases, with 26 bases between. The CDR3 is made up of 17 amino acids. The germline CDR1 and CDR2 sequences are MDHEN and SYDVKM. The CDR3 nucleotides are TGTGCCAGCAGTCCCCCGGAGACAGGCGATTCAAGAGTGACCCAGTACTTC. It codes for CASSPPETGDSRVTQYF. The full variable domain, with the rest looked up from reference TRBV28 and TRBJ2-5, is DVKVTQSSRYLVKRTGEKVFLECVQDMDHENMFWYRQDPGLGLRLIYFSYDVKMKEKGDIPEGYSVSREKKERFSLILESASTNQTSMYLCASSPPETGDSRVTQYFGPGTRLLVL.

This clone appeared a single time. The rearrangement uses TRBV7-2 and TRBJ1-2; the match to TRBD1 covers 12 bases. Trimming removed 4 bases from V and 4 bases from J; junction bases left unmatched: 7. Germline CDR1 SGHTA, CDR2 FQGNSA. CDR3 length: 16 residues. The CDR3 sequence is CASSSPGTGGVYGYTF. The CDR3 region has the DNA TGTGCCAGCAGCTCCCCCGGGACAGGGGGCGTCTATGGCTACACCTTC.

The rearrangement uses TRBV7-9 and TRBJ1-6; 9 positions agree with TRBD1. Germline loops: CDR1 SEHNR, CDR2 FQNEAQ (reference sequence). J was trimmed by 5 bases and V by 5 bases; bases with no gene match: 7. The CDR3 spans 16 residues. The chain's CDR3 is CASSTRTGVNNSPLHF. The CDR3 DNA is TGTGCCAGCAGCACCAGGACAGGGGTTAATAATTCACCCCTCCACTTT.

This clone has a handful of counts. The CDR3 reads CASSSQGMGSNQPQHF. In DNA form, the CDR3 reads TGTGCCAGCAGTTCACAGGGGATGGGGAGCAATCAGCCCCAGCATTTT. This sequence joins TRBV6-2 or TRBV6-3 and TRBJ1-5, with TRBD1 identical over 7 bases. The CDR3 is 16 amino acids. With V trimmed by 4 bases and J by 1 base, 7 bases remained unmatched. The germline V gene has CDR1 MNHEY and CDR2 SVGEGT.

This chain links TRBV2 with TRBJ1-2, with D perhaps matching TRBD1 (6 bases). V was pared by 5 bases and J by 6 bases, with 13 bases between. This CDR3 has 13 amino acids. CDR1 and CDR2 (germline): SNHLY, FYNNEI. The DNA for the CDR3 is TGTGCCAGCAGTTATCTTAGGGGGAATGGCTACACCTTC. This encodes CASSYLRGNGYTF.

This clone was counted a single time. The rearrangement uses TRBV27 and TRBJ1-5; D might be TRBD1 (6 bases). Germline CDR1 and CDR2: MNHEY and SMNVEV (reference sequence). Trimming took off 5 bases at V and 3 bases at J, with 14 bases between the two ends. This CDR3 is built from 15 residues. In DNA form, the CDR3 reads TGTGCCAGCAGTCCTAGACAGGTGGTCAATCAGCCCCAGCATTTT. Translated, it gives CASSPRQVVNQPQHF.

V is TRBV5-1 and J is TRBJ1-3; D not resolved. V shed 3 bases and J shed 1 base, with 5 bases lying between them. CDR1 and CDR2 from the germline V gene are SGHRS and YFSETQ. This CDR3 spans 13 amino acids. DNA of the CDR3: TGCGCCAGCAGCTATTCTTCTGGAAACACCATATATTTT. Encoded protein: CASSYSSGNTIYF.

Only a few counts were recorded for this clone. J is TRBJ1-2 and V is TRBV28; possible D gene TRBD1, 5 bases. Germline V gives CDR1 MDHEN, CDR2 SYDVKM. V was cut by 5 bases and J by 3 bases, with 25 bases left in between. The CDR3 spans 18 residues. The CDR3 loop is CASSLKGPGLPEDYGYTF. In nucleotides, the CDR3 is TGTGCCAGCAGTCTCAAGGGACCGGGACTGCCGGAGGACTATGGCTACACCTTC.

V usage is TRBV5-4 and J usage is TRBJ1-2; 7 bases are shared with TRBD1. Germline V gene lookup returns CDR1 SGHNT and CDR2 YYREEE (reference sequence). This CDR3 region has 13 residues. V was pared by 3 bases and J by 2 bases, with 1 base of the junction left unmatched. Here the CDR3 reads CASSSGQNYGYTF. The CDR3 region has the DNA TGTGCCAGCAGCTCGGGACAGAACTATGGCTACACCTTC.

V gene TRBV18 combines with J gene TRBJ2-3; D might be TRBD2 (7 bases). The ends were cut back, 5 bases at V and 1 base at J, with 13 bases in the middle. This CDR3 spans 15 amino acids. Germline V lookup: CDR1 KGHSH, CDR2 LQKENI. The CDR3 spells CASSDRGAGTDTQYF. The CDR3 DNA sequence: TGTGCCAGCTCAGACCGGGGGGCTGGCACAGATACGCAGTATTTT. The variable domain in full, with the rest retrieved from reference TRBV18 and TRBJ2-3, is NAGVMQNPRHLVRRRGQEARLRCSPMKGHSHVYWYRQLPEEGLKFMVYLQKENIIDESGMPKERFSAEFPKEGPSILRIQQVVRGDSAAYFCASSDRGAGTDTQYFGPGTRLTVL.

This clone was seen a few times. Here the CDR3 reads CASSPYRGGEKLFF. In DNA form, the CDR3 reads TGCGCCAGCAGCCCTTACAGGGGAGGTGAAAAACTGTTTTTT. The chain employs TRBV5-1 and TRBJ1-4; the match to TRBD1 covers 7 bases. The V and J ends lost 4 bases and 7 bases, in that order; junction bases with no gene match: 7. The CDR3 runs to 14 residues. Germline-derived CDR1 and CDR2 are SGHRS and YFSETQ.

The gene calls are TRBV7-2 and TRBJ2-7; weak D call: TRBD1 (6 bases). V was clipped by 5 bases and J by 0 bases, with 14 bases between them. The CDR3 loop spans 15 amino acids. Germline CDR1 reads SGHTA; CDR2 reads FQGNSA. CDR3 coding DNA: TGTGCCAGCAGCCAAGGAGGACAGAGCTCCTACGAGCAGTACTTC. Protein sequence: CASSQGGQSSYEQYF. The entire variable domain, with the rest obtained from reference TRBV7-2 and TRBJ2-7, is as follows: GAGVSQSPSNKVTEKGKDVELRCDPISGHTALYWYRQSLGQGLEFLIYFQGNSAPDKSGLPSDRFSAERTGGSVSTLTIQRTQQEDSAVYLCASSQGGQSSYEQYFGPGTRLTVT.

The V and J genes are TRBV5-4 and TRBJ2-7; D gene ambiguous. The V end lost 0 bases, the J end lost 0 bases, and 7 bases lay between the germline ends. The CDR3 has 14 residues. Germline CDR1 and CDR2: SGHNT and YYREEE (reference sequence). Here the CDR3 reads CASSLVASSYEQYF. The CDR3 bases are TGTGCCAGCAGCTTGGTCGCGAGCTCCTACGAGCAGTACTTC.

The chain links TRBV29-1 to TRBJ1-3; the D gene is possibly TRBD1 (5 bases). The length of the CDR3 is 14 residues. Germline V gives CDR1 SQVTM, CDR2 ANQGSEA. V lost 3 bases to trimming and J lost 0 bases, with 9 bases between them. Here the CDR3 DNA reads TGCAGCGTTGATGACAGTTACTCTGGAAACACCATATATTTT. This gives the protein CSVDDSYSGNTIYF. Full variable domain (outside the CDR3, taken from reference TRBV29-1 and TRBJ1-3): SAVISQKPSRDICQRGTSLTIQCQVDSQVTMMFWYRQQPGQSLTLIATANQGSEATYESGFVIDKFPISRPNLTFSTLTVSNMSPEDSSIYLCSVDDSYSGNTIYFGEGSWLTVV.

The chain couples TRBV29-1 to TRBJ2-7; D is perhaps TRBD1 (5 bases). V was cut by 5 bases and J by 2 bases, with 10 bases left in between. This CDR3 region has 12 residues. CDR1 is SQVTM, CDR2 ANQGSEA, per germline. CDR3 sequence: CSVLDRAYEQYF. The CDR3 coding sequence is TGCAGCGTTCTTGACAGAGCCTACGAGCAGTACTTC.

The V call is TRBV7-9, the J call TRBJ2-7, with 7 bases aligning to TRBD1. This CDR3 contains 14 residues. Germline V gene lookup returns CDR1 SEHNR and CDR2 FQNEAQ (reference sequence). V shed 1 base and J 0 bases; nucleotides not matched to a gene: 0. CDR3 sequence: CASSLGDSSYEQYF. CDR3 bases: TGTGCCAGCAGCTTAGGGGACAGCTCCTACGAGCAGTACTTC.

The rearrangement joins TRBV11-1 to TRBJ1-1; maybe TRBD1 (5 bases). Germline CDR1 SGHAT, CDR2 FQDESV (reference sequence). V dropped 6 bases and J dropped 0 bases, with 11 bases sitting between them. The CDR3 length is 14 residues. The CDR3 nucleotides are TGTGCCAGCAGTTTCTACAGGATGAACACTGAAGCTTTCTTT. Amino acid sequence: CASSFYRMNTEAFF.

This clone came up many times. CDR3 protein: CASSNPGQSYEQYF. The CDR3 DNA is TGCGCCAGCAGCAACCCGGGACAGTCCTACGAGCAGTACTTC. The rearrangement uses TRBV5-1 and TRBJ2-7; TRBD1 aligns across 7 bases. The CDR3 has 14 amino acids. Unmatched junction bases numbered 5, after V lost 4 bases and J lost 1 base. Germline V lookup: CDR1 SGHRS, CDR2 YFSETQ.

This clone was detected a few times. V gene TRBV5-1 combines with J gene TRBJ1-4, with D unclear. Trimming took 0 bases from V and 3 from J, leaving 9 bases between them. The CDR3 runs 15 residues. The germline V gene has CDR1 SGHRS and CDR2 YFSETQ. CDR3 DNA: TGCGCCAGCAGCTTGGAGGCGGCGGCTAATGAAAAACTGTTTTTT. Protein sequence: CASSLEAAANEKLFF.

The chain links TRBV7-9 to TRBJ2-1; 9 bases map to TRBD1. Per the germline V gene, CDR1 is SEHNR and CDR2 is FQNEAQ (reference sequence). The CDR3 is made up of 15 amino acids. With V trimmed by 5 bases and J by 8 bases, 10 bases remained unmatched. This chain's CDR3 is CASSLPGQGMDEQFF. The CDR3 coding sequence is TGTGCCAGCAGCCTTCCGGGACAGGGTATGGATGAGCAGTTCTTC.

This rearrangement joins TRBV18 to TRBJ2-1; possibly TRBD2 for D (6 bases). Germline CDR1 and CDR2: KGHSH and LQKENI. This CDR3 has 15 amino acids. V dropped 3 bases and J dropped 4 bases, with 13 bases sitting between them. CDR3 sequence reads: CASSPGGAGYNEQFF. As DNA, the CDR3 is TGTGCCAGCTCACCGGGTGGGGCGGGGTACAATGAGCAGTTCTTC.

The V call is TRBV24-1, the J call TRBJ1-5; 11 bases match TRBD1. Germline loops: CDR1 KGHDR, CDR2 SFDVKD. There are 16 residues in the CDR3. After removal of 7 bases from V and 7 bases from J, the junction contained 11 bases not matched to a gene. The CDR3 DNA reads as TGTGCCACCAGCGATCCCCGGACAGGGGGCGTACAGCCCCAGCATTTT. Protein: CATSDPRTGGVQPQHF.

V gene TRBV6-5 combines with J gene TRBJ1-1, with D possibly being TRBD1 (6 bases). Per the germline V gene, CDR1 is MNHEY and CDR2 is SVGAGI. This CDR3 is 14 amino acids long. Trimming took off 4 bases at V and 5 bases at J, with 14 bases between the two ends. The CDR3, as DNA: TGTGCCAGCAGTTTTGGACAGACGGGGACTGAAGCTTTCTTT. As protein: CASSFGQTGTEAFF.

As DNA, the CDR3 is TGCGCCAGCAGCCTGGTGGGGGGGGCGAGTCAGCCCCAGCATTTT. Translated: CASSLVGGASQPQHF. V is TRBV5-1 and J is TRBJ1-5; a weak D match, TRBD1 (6 bases). CDR3 length: 15 amino acids. V was shortened by 4 bases and J by 6 bases, with 17 bases between the two germline ends. Germline V gene sequence: CDR1 SGHRS, CDR2 YFSETQ.

This clone appeared a few times. The J gene is TRBJ2-6, the V gene TRBV5-8; TRBD2 agrees at 7 bases. V lost 3 bases to trimming and J lost 0 bases; unmatched junction nucleotides: 3. CDR1 SGHTS and CDR2 YDEGEE come from the germline V gene. CDR3 length equals 16 residues. CDR3 coding DNA: TGTGCCAGCAGCTACGGGGGGTTCTCTGGGGCCAACGTCCTGACTTTC. Translation: CASSYGGFSGANVLTF.